The clone carrying this TCR beta chain was seen a handful of times. As yet, its antigen is unknown. TCRdb keeps only in-frame clones here, not all; method: immunoSEQ multiplex PCR. Altogether tens of thousands of clones are present, over 85% being singletons, with the ten largest covering approximately 1.6%. These data come from a study of graft-versus-host responses after intestinal transplantation. Study results and limitations: Declining HvG levels early post-transplant were linked to peak circulating GvH clone levels.

V was cut by 3 bases and J by 4 bases, with 13 bases left in between. The CDR3 is 14 amino acids. CDR1 is GTSNPN, CDR2 SVGIG, per germline (reference sequence). This TCR was recovered from a human patient who received an intestinal transplant, so some T cells may come from the graft donor. J is TRBJ1-3 and V is TRBV30, with TRBD1 as a possible D gene (6 bases). This specimen was PBMCs, taken 26 days after transplant. CDR3 in DNA: TGTGCCTGGAGCGAAACCGGGACAGGAAACACCATATATTTT. The encoded protein is CAWSETGTGNTIYF.